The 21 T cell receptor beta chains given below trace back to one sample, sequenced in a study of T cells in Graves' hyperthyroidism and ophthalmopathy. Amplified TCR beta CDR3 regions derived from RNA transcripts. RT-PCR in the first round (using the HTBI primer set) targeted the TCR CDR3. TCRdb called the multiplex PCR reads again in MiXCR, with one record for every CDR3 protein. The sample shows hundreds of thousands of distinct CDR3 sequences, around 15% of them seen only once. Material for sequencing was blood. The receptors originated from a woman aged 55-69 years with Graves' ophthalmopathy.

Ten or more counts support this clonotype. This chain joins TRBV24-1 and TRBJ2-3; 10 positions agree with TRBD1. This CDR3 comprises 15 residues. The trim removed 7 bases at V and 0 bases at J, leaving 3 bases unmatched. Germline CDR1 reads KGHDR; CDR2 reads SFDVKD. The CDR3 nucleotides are TGTGCCACCAGGCCGGGACAGGGGAGCACAGATACGCAGTATTTT. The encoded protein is CATRPGQGSTDTQYF.

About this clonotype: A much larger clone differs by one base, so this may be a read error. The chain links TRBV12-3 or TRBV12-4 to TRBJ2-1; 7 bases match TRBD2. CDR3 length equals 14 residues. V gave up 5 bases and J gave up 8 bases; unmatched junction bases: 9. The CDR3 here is CASSRSGIRDEQFF. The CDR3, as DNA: TGTGCCAGCAGTCGGAGCGGGATTAGGGATGAGCAGTTCTTC.

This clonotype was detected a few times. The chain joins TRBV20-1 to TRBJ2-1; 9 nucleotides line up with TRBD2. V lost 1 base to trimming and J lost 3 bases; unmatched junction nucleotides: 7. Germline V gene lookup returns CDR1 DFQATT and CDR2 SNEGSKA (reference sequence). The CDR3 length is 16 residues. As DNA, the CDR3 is TGCAGTGCTAGAGTACCGGCGGGGGGGTACTACAATGAGCAGTTCTTC. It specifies CSARVPAGGYYNEQFF.

The CDR3 sequence is CASSQPGTGGGEQYF. The CDR3 DNA is TGCGCCAGCAGCCAGCCCGGGACAGGGGGGGGCGAGCAGTACTTC. This chain links TRBV5-1 with TRBJ2-7; 11 positions agree with TRBD1. CDR3 size: 15 residues. Germline V CDR1 and CDR2: SGHRS, YFSETQ. Trimming cost V 4 bases and J 6 bases; bases outside gene matches: 9.

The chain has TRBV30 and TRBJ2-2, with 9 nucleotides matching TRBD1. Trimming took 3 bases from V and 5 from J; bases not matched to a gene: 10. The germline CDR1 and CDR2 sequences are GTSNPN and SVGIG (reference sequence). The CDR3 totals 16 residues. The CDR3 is CAWRGQGGRRTGELFF. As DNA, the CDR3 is TGTGCCTGGAGGGGACAGGGAGGACGGAGAACCGGGGAGCTGTTTTTT.

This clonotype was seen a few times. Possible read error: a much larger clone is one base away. Here the CDR3 reads CASGLVGSGRAGEQYF. The CDR3 nucleotides are TGCGCCAGCGGCTTGGTGGGTAGCGGGAGGGCCGGAGAGCAGTACTTC. The genes are TRBV5-1 and TRBJ2-7; TRBD2 aligns across 11 bases. Germline assignment: CDR1 SGHRS and CDR2 YFSETQ. This CDR3 is 16 amino acids long.

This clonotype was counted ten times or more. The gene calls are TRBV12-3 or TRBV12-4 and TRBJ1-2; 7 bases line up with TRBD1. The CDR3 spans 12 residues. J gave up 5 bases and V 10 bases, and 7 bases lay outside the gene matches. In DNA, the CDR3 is TGTGCCACTCAGGAGGGGGCATATGGCTACACCTTC. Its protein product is CATQEGAYGYTF.

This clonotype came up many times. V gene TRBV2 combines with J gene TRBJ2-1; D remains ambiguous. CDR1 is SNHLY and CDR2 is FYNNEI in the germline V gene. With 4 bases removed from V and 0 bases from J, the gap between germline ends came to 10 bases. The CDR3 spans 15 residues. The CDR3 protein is CASSGGRHSYNEQFF. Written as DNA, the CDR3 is TGTGCCAGCAGTGGCGGCCGCCACTCCTACAATGAGCAGTTCTTC.

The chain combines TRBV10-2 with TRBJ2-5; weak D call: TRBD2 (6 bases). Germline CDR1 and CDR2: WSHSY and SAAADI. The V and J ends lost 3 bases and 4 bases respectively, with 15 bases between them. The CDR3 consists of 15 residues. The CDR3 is CASSDFQPSVETQYF. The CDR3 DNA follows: TGCGCCAGCAGTGATTTTCAGCCTAGCGTAGAGACCCAGTACTTC.

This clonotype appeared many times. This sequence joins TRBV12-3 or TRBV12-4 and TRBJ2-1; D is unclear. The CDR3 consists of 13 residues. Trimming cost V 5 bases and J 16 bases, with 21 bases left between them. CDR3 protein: CASSPSDSRASFF. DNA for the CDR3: TGTGCCAGCAGTCCTAGTGACTCGAGAGCGTCCTTCTTC.

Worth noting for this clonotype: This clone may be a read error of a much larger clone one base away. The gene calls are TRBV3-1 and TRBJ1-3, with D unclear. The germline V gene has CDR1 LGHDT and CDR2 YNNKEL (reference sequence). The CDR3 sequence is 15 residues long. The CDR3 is CAGSLTTAQTDTIYF. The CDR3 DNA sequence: TGTGCCGGCAGCCTAACCACTGCCCAAACGGACACCATATATTTT.

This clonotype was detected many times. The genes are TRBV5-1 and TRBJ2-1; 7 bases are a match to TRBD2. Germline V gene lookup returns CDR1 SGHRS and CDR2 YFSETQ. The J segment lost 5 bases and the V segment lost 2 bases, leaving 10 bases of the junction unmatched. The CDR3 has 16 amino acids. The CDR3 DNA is TGCGCCAGCAGCTTCCGAGCGGGATTTGGCAACAATGAGCAGTTCTTC. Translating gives CASSFRAGFGNNEQFF.

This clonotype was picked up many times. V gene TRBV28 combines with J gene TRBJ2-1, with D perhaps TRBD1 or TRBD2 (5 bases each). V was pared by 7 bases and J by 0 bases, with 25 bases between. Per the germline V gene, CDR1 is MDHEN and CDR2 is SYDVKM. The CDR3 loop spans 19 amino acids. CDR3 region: CASTPVIGARFSSYNEQFF. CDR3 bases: TGTGCCAGCACCCCAGTGATCGGGGCCCGCTTTAGCTCCTACAATGAGCAGTTCTTC.

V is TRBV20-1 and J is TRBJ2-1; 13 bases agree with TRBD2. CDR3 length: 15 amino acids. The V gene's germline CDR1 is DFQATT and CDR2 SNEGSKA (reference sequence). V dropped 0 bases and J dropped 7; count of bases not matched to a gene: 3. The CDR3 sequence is CSARETSGRTNEQFF. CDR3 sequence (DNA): TGCAGTGCTAGAGAGACTAGCGGGAGGACAAATGAGCAGTTCTTC.

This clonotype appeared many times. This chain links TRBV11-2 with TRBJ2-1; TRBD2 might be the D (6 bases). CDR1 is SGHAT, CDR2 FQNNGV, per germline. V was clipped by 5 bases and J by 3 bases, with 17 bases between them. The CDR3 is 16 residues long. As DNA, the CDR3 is TGTGCCAGCAGCCCAGTGCGGGGTATCCGCTACAATGAGCAGTTCTTC. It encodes CASSPVRGIRYNEQFF.

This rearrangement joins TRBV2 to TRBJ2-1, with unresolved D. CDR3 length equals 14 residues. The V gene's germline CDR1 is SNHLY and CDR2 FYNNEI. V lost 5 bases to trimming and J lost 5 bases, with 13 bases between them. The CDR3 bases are TGTGCCAGCAGTAACGGCGGAACCGACAATGAGCAGTTCTTC. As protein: CASSNGGTDNEQFF.

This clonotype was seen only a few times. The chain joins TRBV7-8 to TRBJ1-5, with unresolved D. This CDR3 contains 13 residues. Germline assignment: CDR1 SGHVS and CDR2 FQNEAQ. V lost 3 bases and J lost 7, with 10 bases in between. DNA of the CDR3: TGTGCCAGCAGCTTCTCGGTGGTGCAGCCCCAGCATTTT. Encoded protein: CASSFSVVQPQHF.

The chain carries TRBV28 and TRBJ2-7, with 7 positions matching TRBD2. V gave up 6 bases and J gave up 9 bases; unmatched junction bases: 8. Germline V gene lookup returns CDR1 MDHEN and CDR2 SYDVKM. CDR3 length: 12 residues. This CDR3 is CASSLAANGQYF. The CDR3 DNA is TGTGCCAGCAGCCTAGCGGCGAACGGGCAGTACTTC.

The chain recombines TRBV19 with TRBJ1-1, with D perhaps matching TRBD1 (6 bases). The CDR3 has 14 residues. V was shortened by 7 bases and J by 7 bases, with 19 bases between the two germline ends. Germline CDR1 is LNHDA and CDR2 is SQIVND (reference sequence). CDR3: CASTPGKGGFEAFF. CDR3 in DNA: TGTGCCAGTACCCCGGGCAAGGGGGGTTTTGAAGCTTTCTTT.

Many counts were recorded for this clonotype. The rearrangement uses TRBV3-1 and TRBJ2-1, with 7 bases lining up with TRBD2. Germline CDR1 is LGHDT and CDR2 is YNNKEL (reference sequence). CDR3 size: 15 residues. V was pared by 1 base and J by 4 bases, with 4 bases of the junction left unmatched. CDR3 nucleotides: TGTGCCAGCAGCCAAGGGGCGGGAGAATACAATGAGCAGTTCTTC. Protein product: CASSQGAGEYNEQFF.

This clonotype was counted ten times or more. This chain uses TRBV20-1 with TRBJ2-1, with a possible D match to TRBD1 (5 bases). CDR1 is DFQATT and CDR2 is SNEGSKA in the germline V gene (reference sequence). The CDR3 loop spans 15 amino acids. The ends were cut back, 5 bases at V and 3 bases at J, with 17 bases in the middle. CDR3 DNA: TGCAGTGCTTCGACAGTCGTAAAAGGCTACAATGAGCAGTTCTTC. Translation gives CSASTVVKGYNEQFF.